Each of the 25 T cell receptor beta chains below was sequenced from the same sample in a study of T cell responses to AZD1222 COVID-19 vaccine. TCRdb's table, derived via immunoSEQ multiplex PCR, lists solely in-frame clones and lacks some. There are approximately 180,000 clones in the sample; 88% occur only once, and approximately 26% lies in the top ten. The specimen comprised peripheral blood, sampled 28 days after the second AZD1222 dose. Receptors originate from an adult who received the AZD1222 COVID-19 vaccine.

This chain joins TRBV7-2 and TRBJ2-1, with D perhaps TRBD2 (6 bases). V gave up 8 bases and J gave up 0 bases, with 11 bases separating them. CDR1 is SGHTA and CDR2 is FQGNSA in the germline V gene. The CDR3 is made up of 14 amino acids. CDR3 in DNA: TGTGCCAGCCTTCTCGGGAGCTCCTACAATGAGCAGTTCTTC. Residues: CASLLGSSYNEQFF.

The chain carries TRBV27 and TRBJ1-3, with no clear D. The CDR3 contains 13 residues. CDR1 is MNHEY and CDR2 is SMNVEV in the germline V gene (reference sequence). Trimming removed 2 bases from V and 4 bases from J, with 6 bases in between. For the CDR3, the DNA is TGTGCCAGCAGTTTAAGAGGGGGAAACACCATATATTTT. Its translation: CASSLRGGNTIYF.

The J gene is TRBJ1-2, the V gene TRBV7-2; D is perhaps TRBD1 (5 bases). Germline V lookup: CDR1 SGHTA, CDR2 FQGNSA. This CDR3 contains 14 residues. Trimming removed 3 bases from V and 2 bases from J, with 10 bases in between. The CDR3 nucleotides are TGTGCCAGCAGCTTCGGGTGGGGGAACTATGGCTACACCTTC. Amino acid sequence: CASSFGWGNYGYTF.

CDR3 amino acids: CASSKGLAETQYF. The CDR3 DNA reads TGTGCCAGCAGCAAGGGACTCGCGGAGACCCAGTACTTC. This chain joins TRBV7-2 and TRBJ2-5; a weak D match, TRBD2 (6 bases). V gave up 5 bases and J gave up 5 bases, with 12 bases separating them. CDR1 is SGHTA and CDR2 is FQGNSA in the germline V gene. There are 13 residues in the CDR3.

The rearrangement links TRBV14 to TRBJ1-1; a possible D gene is TRBD1 (5 bases). The CDR3 length is 14 residues. V lost 3 bases to trimming and J lost 1 base, with 9 bases between them. CDR1 is SGHDN, CDR2 FVKESK, per germline. The CDR3 coding sequence is TGTGCCAGCAGCCAGATTACAGGGAACACTGAAGCTTTCTTT. It specifies CASSQITGNTEAFF.

The chain carries TRBV7-2 and TRBJ1-2; D is ambiguous. V lost 5 bases to trimming and J lost 6 bases, with 10 bases between them. Germline CDR1 is SGHTA and CDR2 is FQGNSA. This CDR3 is 12 amino acids long. CDR3 nucleotides: TGTGCCAGCAGCCCCCGGACGGATGGCTACACCTTC. Its translation is CASSPRTDGYTF.

Notes on this clone: The junction differs from germline at one of its ends, possibly a read error. The chain has TRBV14 and TRBJ2-7; no definite D call. Per the germline V gene, CDR1 is SGHDN and CDR2 is FVKESK. The length of the CDR3 is 11 residues. CDR3 DNA sequence: TGTGCCAGCAGCCAAGATCTACTCGTCGCCTTC. Translated, it gives CASSQDLLVAF.

The J gene is TRBJ2-1, the V gene TRBV28; TRBD2 aligns across 9 bases. The CDR3 has 15 residues. Trimming at V came to 6 bases and at J to 1 base, leaving 4 bases not matched to a gene. From germline, CDR1 is MDHEN and CDR2 SYDVKM. This chain's CDR3 is CASSPGLASYNEQFF. For the CDR3, the DNA is TGTGCCAGCAGCCCGGGACTAGCTTCCTACAATGAGCAGTTCTTC.

The V call is TRBV27, the J call TRBJ2-1, with 9 nucleotides matching TRBD2. The CDR3 is 18 amino acids. J lost 7 bases, V lost 2 bases, and 15 bases had no gene match. In germline, CDR1 is MNHEY, CDR2 SMNVEV (reference sequence). In DNA form, the CDR3 reads TGTGCCAGCAGTTTACAGGTCGCCGGGACTAGCCTCTTGAATGAGCAGTTCTTC. Protein: CASSLQVAGTSLLNEQFF.

The chain recombines TRBV6-1 with TRBJ1-1; TRBD1 matches at 7 bases. The CDR3 covers 16 residues. CDR1 is MNHNS and CDR2 is SASEGT in the germline V gene. V lost 4 bases, J lost 1 base, and 9 bases stayed unmatched. The CDR3 DNA sequence: TGTGCCAGCAGTGCGCCAGGGGGGCTCGGGAACACTGAAGCTTTCTTT. This gives the protein CASSAPGGLGNTEAFF.

V and J are TRBV3-1 (or the pseudogene TRBV3-2) and TRBJ2-6; D is perhaps TRBD2 (6 bases). CDR3 length: 17 amino acids. Germline lookup yields CDR1 LGHDT and CDR2 YNNKEL (reference sequence). Deletions cut 0 bases from V and 0 bases from J, with 9 bases between. The CDR3 DNA sequence: TGTGCCAGCAGCCAAGATTTCGGGGGCTCTGGGGCCAACGTCCTGACTTTC. Protein product: CASSQDFGGSGANVLTF.

V usage is TRBV30 and J usage is TRBJ2-2; D may be TRBD2 (5 bases). The germline CDR1 and CDR2 sequences are GTSNPN and SVGIG (reference sequence). The CDR3 is made up of 14 amino acids. V was shortened by 2 bases and J by 5 bases, with 12 bases between the two germline ends. CDR3 nucleotides: TGTGCCTGGAGTCGGGGAACAGTGACCGGGGAGCTGTTTTTT. It encodes CAWSRGTVTGELFF.

The rearrangement joins TRBV19 to TRBJ2-7; 9 nucleotides align to TRBD1. The germline CDR1 and CDR2 sequences are LNHDA and SQIVND (reference sequence). V lost 8 bases and J lost 2; bases outside the gene matches: 4. The length of the CDR3 is 13 residues. CDR3 nucleotides: TGTGCCAGTGCAAGGACAGGGGCCTACGAGCAGTACTTC. Encoded protein: CASARTGAYEQYF.

The rearrangement links TRBV18 to TRBJ2-2; D ambiguous. The CDR3 is 13 amino acids. V was trimmed by 5 bases and J by 4 bases, leaving 8 bases between them. The germline V gene has CDR1 KGHSH and CDR2 LQKENI. This chain's CDR3 is CASSSAVTGELFF. In DNA, the CDR3 is TGTGCCAGCTCATCGGCAGTCACCGGGGAGCTGTTTTTT. Looking up the rest from reference TRBV18 and TRBJ2-2 gives the full variable domain: NAGVMQNPRHLVRRRGQEARLRCSPMKGHSHVYWYRQLPEEGLKFMVYLQKENIIDESGMPKERFSAEFPKEGPSILRIQQVVRGDSAAYFCASSSAVTGELFFGEGSRLTVL.

The chain uses TRBV7-2 and TRBJ2-3; 7 bases match TRBD1. The CDR3 has 14 residues. Germline V gene data show CDR1 as SGHTA and CDR2 as FQGNSA. V dropped 11 bases and J dropped 6; count of bases not matched to a gene: 14. In nucleotides, the CDR3 is TGTGCCGCCCCCCCGGGACAGCGTTTCGATACGCAGTATTTT. This translates into CAAPPGQRFDTQYF. The variable domain in full, completed from reference TRBV7-2 and TRBJ2-3, reads GAGVSQSPSNKVTEKGKDVELRCDPISGHTALYWYRQSLGQGLEFLIYFQGNSAPDKSGLPSDRFSAERTGGSVSTLTIQRTQQEDSAVYLCAAPPGQRFDTQYFGPGTRLTVL.

The rearrangement joins TRBV4-3 to TRBJ2-7, with D hard to call. Germline V gene lookup returns CDR1 LGHNA and CDR2 YSLEER. The CDR3 is 14 residues long. V was trimmed by 1 base and J by 4 bases, leaving 11 bases between them. The CDR3 DNA follows: TGCGCCAGCAGCCAAGCGACGAGTGGTTACGAGCAGTACTTC. It yields the protein CASSQATSGYEQYF.

The CDR3 nucleotides are TGTGCCAGCAGCTTAGCAGGGTGGGAGGAGACCCAGTACTTC. Its translation: CASSLAGWEETQYF. The genes are TRBV7-3 and TRBJ2-5; D may be TRBD1 or TRBD2 (5 bases each). Germline CDR1 and CDR2: SGHTA and FQGTGA. The CDR3 is 14 residues long. Trimming left V 2 bases short and J 5 bases short, with 12 bases between.

The V gene is TRBV4-2, the J gene TRBJ2-3; D not certain. V shed 0 bases and J shed 4 bases, with 5 bases lying between them. The germline V gene encodes CDR1 LGHNA and CDR2 YNFKEQ. The CDR3 consists of 13 residues. CDR3 sequence: CASSQDRSDTQYF. Written as DNA, the CDR3 is TGTGCCAGCAGCCAAGATCGCTCAGATACGCAGTATTTT.

The genes are TRBV7-3 and TRBJ1-1; D may be TRBD1 (5 bases). Trimming took 2 bases from V and 1 from J, leaving 11 bases between them. The CDR3 sequence is 15 residues long. Germline values: CDR1 SGHTA, CDR2 FQGTGA. The CDR3 is CASSLGGVPNTEAFF. CDR3 DNA sequence: TGTGCCAGCAGCTTAGGGGGGGTACCGAACACTGAAGCTTTCTTT.

The chain recombines TRBV7-2 with TRBJ1-4; tentative D call: TRBD1 (5 bases). Germline assignment: CDR1 SGHTA and CDR2 FQGNSA. This CDR3 comprises 16 residues. Trimming removed 0 bases from V and 2 bases from J, with 10 bases in between. CDR3 protein: CASSLAPQGTNEKLFF. The CDR3 nucleotides read TGTGCCAGCAGCTTAGCGCCCCAGGGCACTAATGAAAAACTGTTTTTT.

The table lists this clone with a count of one. The rearrangement links TRBV6-5 to TRBJ2-5, with 7 positions matching TRBD1. J was trimmed by 4 bases and V by 6 bases; bases with no gene match: 5. The CDR3 has 13 amino acids. Germline CDR1 MNHEY, CDR2 SVGAGI. As DNA, the CDR3 is TGTGCCAGCAGATCTACAGGGGCAGAGACCCAGTACTTC. Amino acids: CASRSTGAETQYF.

This clone was counted between two and nine times. The chain links TRBV19 to TRBJ2-7; D possibly corresponds to TRBD2 (6 bases). V lost 6 bases, J lost 4 bases, and 16 bases lay in between. The V gene's germline CDR1 is LNHDA and CDR2 SQIVND (reference sequence). The CDR3 extends over 14 amino acids. CDR3: CASSGLAPAYEQYF. DNA for the CDR3: TGTGCCAGTAGCGGGCTAGCGCCAGCATACGAGCAGTACTTC.

The chain links TRBV11-3 to TRBJ2-2; maybe TRBD1 (6 bases). This CDR3 comprises 15 residues. CDR1 and CDR2 from the germline V gene are SGHNT and YENEEA. V shed 0 bases and J shed 4 bases, with 9 bases lying between them. CDR3 in amino acids: CASSLEQGGTGELFF. The DNA of the CDR3 is TGTGCCAGCAGCTTAGAACAGGGTGGCACCGGGGAGCTGTTTTTT.

This clone has only one observation. The J gene is TRBJ2-7, the V gene TRBV3-1 (or the pseudogene TRBV3-2); TRBD2 aligns across 11 bases. The CDR3 spans 14 residues. Germline lookup yields CDR1 LGHDT and CDR2 YNNKEL (reference sequence). Trimming removed 5 bases from V and 5 bases from J; junction bases left unmatched: 5. CDR3 sequence (DNA): TGTGCCAGCAGCGTAACTAGCGGGAGCGACGAGCAGTACTTC. Its protein product is CASSVTSGSDEQYF.

This clone was counted once. CDR3: CASSFNRDTDTQYF. For the CDR3, the DNA is TGCGCCAGCAGCTTCAACAGGGACACAGATACGCAGTATTTT. This rearrangement joins TRBV5-1 to TRBJ2-3; D is possibly TRBD1 (6 bases). Germline V gene data show CDR1 as SGHRS and CDR2 as YFSETQ. Trimming cost V 2 bases and J 2 bases, with 9 bases left between them. The CDR3 loop spans 14 amino acids.